Listed below are T cell receptor beta chains from one sample, sequenced in a study of blood T cell repertoires in COVID-19. Method: immunoSEQ multiplex PCR; TCRdb's copy keeps in-frame clones and lacks some. The data show fewer than 450,000 clones, more than 75% seen once. The specimen sequenced was PBMCs or T cells enriched from blood (not recorded which). The receptors here all came from a woman in her late teens or twenties who had recovered from COVID-19. Both conserved end residues are part of each CDR3. The D gene is left open where the match is weak. Some rows mark clone size as missing; the rest say once, few, many or name a class of expanded clone.

TRBD1 TRBJ1-6 - TRBV7-9 CASSSDRGSYNSPLHF TGTGCCAGCAGCTCGGACAGGGGTTCCTATAATTCACCCCTCCACTTT
TRBD2 TRBJ2-7 - TRBV5-5 CASSLLAGGSEQYF TGTGCCAGCAGCTTGCTAGCGGGGGGAAGCGAGCAGTACTTC
TRBD2 TRBJ2-2 - TRBV4-3 CASSYRTSGGDVTGELFF TGCGCCAGCAGCTATAGGACTAGCGGGGGGGATGTAACCGGGGAGCTGTTTTTT
- TRBJ2-7 - TRBV5-1 CASTMAGEYEQYF TGCGCCAGCACCATGGCAGGGGAATACGAGCAGTACTTC
TRBD2 TRBJ2-4 - TRBV25-1 CASSVRGGAKNIQYF TGTGCCAGCAGTGTCCGGGGGGGAGCCAAAAACATTCAGTACTTC
TRBD1 TRBJ1-5 - TRBV5-1 CASSLEPGGDQPQHF TGCGCCAGCAGCTTGGAGCCAGGGGGTGATCAGCCCCAGCATTTT
- TRBJ1-1 - TRBV25-1 CASIKAGRTNTEAFF TGTGCCAGCATAAAAGCGGGACGGACGAACACTGAAGCTTTCTTT
- TRBJ1-6 - TRBV27 CASRGGSSYNSPLHF TGTGCCAGCAGGGGGGGGAGCTCCTATAATTCACCCCTCCACTTT
TRBD1 TRBJ1-1 - TRBV25-1 CASSDWRDSTEAFF TGTGCCAGCAGTGATTGGAGGGACAGCACTGAAGCTTTCTTT
- TRBJ1-5 - TRBV10-3 CAAAKEQGNQPQHF TGTGCCGCCGCCAAGGAACAGGGAAATCAGCCCCAGCATTTT
- TRBJ2-5 - TRBV19 CASTPTGSDIQYF TGTGCCAGTACCCCAACGGGGTCAGATATCCAGTACTTC
TRBD2 TRBJ2-1 - TRBV6-2/TRBV6-3 CASSIAGAPNNEQFF TGTGCCAGCAGTATAGCGGGGGCGCCGAACAATGAGCAGTTCTTC
TRBD2 TRBJ2-7 - TRBV6-5 CASSRGGFYEQYF TGTGCCAGCAGTCGGGGGGGATTCTACGAGCAGTACTTC
TRBD1 TRBJ1-6 - TRBV3-1/TRBV3-2 CASSPQGVYNSPLHF TGTGCCAGCAGCCCTCAGGGGGTGTATAATTCACCCCTCCACTTT
TRBD1 TRBJ1-3 - TRBV18 CASSRAGGAGNTIYF TGTGCCAGCTCCCGAGCAGGGGGCGCGGGAAACACCATATATTTT
TRBD1 TRBJ1-4 - TRBV19 CASSIPDDRDEKLFF TGTGCCAGTAGTATCCCTGATGACAGGGATGAAAAACTGTTTTTT
- TRBJ2-6 - TRBV28 CASSLTVSGANVLTF TGTGCCAGCAGCCTGACAGTTTCTGGGGCCAACGTCCTGACTTTC
- TRBJ1-1 - TRBV5-1 CASSLQLNTEAFF TGCGCCAGCAGCTTGCAGTTGAACACTGAAGCTTTCTTT
- TRBJ2-5 - TRBV5-5 CASSLKPYQETQYF TGTGCCAGCAGCTTGAAGCCGTACCAAGAGACCCAGTACTTC
- TRBJ2-1 - TRBV3-1/TRBV3-2 CASSQDDLEQFF TGTGCCAGCAGCCAAGATGATCTAGAGCAGTTCTTC
TRBD1 TRBJ1-2 - TRBV5-1 CASSLAQTGIYGYTF TGCGCCAGCAGCTTGGCCCAGACAGGGATTTATGGCTACACCTTC
TRBD1 TRBJ1-1 - TRBV6-1 CASSARTGGMNTEAFF TGTGCCAGCAGTGCCCGGACAGGGGGCATGAACACTGAAGCTTTCTTT
- TRBJ2-5 - TRBV11-2 CASSGTGHRFYF TGTGCCAGCAGTGGAACGGGACATCGCTTCTACTTC
TRBD1 TRBJ1-2 - TRBV6-2/TRBV6-3 CASSPTGEDYGYTF TGTGCCAGCAGTCCGACAGGGGAGGACTATGGCTACACCTTC
TRBD2 TRBJ2-2 - TRBV23-1 CASSLKLPGLDYTGELFF TGCGCCAGCAGTCTTAAACTCCCGGGACTAGATTACACCGGGGAGCTGTTTTTT
TRBD2 TRBJ2-7 - TRBV3-1/TRBV3-2 CASRPSGVSGGSYEQYF TGTGCCAGCAGGCCCTCAGGAGTTAGCGGGGGCTCCTACGAGCAGTACTTC
TRBD2 TRBJ2-1 - TRBV10-3 CAISDRGARTSGPTDEQFF TGTGCCATCAGTGACCGAGGAGCCCGAACTAGCGGCCCCACGGATGAGCAGTTCTTC
- TRBJ2-6 - TRBV11-2 CASSNSGANVLTF TGTGCCAGCAGCAACTCGGGGGCCAACGTCCTGACTTTC
- TRBJ1-6 - TRBV6-4 CASSKAGYSPLHF TGTGCCAGCAGTAAGGCGGGGTACTCACCCCTCCACTTT
TRBD1 TRBJ2-1 - TRBV5-5 CASRTFGTGVSNEQFF TGTGCCAGCAGAACCTTCGGGACAGGGGTATCGAATGAGCAGTTCTTC
TRBD2 TRBJ2-2 - TRBV7-2 CASSERGGRKDTGELFF TGTGCCAGCAGCGAGCGGGGGGGCCGAAAGGACACCGGGGAGCTGTTTTTT
- TRBJ1-4 - TRBV24-1 CATSDAGVRNEKLFF TGTGCCACCAGTGATGCGGGCGTAAGAAATGAAAAACTGTTTTTT
TRBD1 TRBJ1-2 - TRBV6-5 CAIEQGGQGYGYTF TGTGCCATCGAGCAGGGGGGACAGGGCTATGGCTACACCTTC
- TRBJ2-2 - TRBV28 CASSLIGELFF TGTGCCAGCAGTTTAATAGGGGAGCTGTTTTTT
- TRBJ1-2 - TRBV6-2/TRBV6-3 CASSLTEPTSSYGYTF TGTGCCAGCAGTTTGACAGAACCAACTTCTAGCTATGGCTACACCTTC
TRBD2 TRBJ2-3 - TRBV6-5 CASNSMGGTDTQYF TGTGCCAGCAACTCCATGGGGGGGACAGATACGCAGTATTTT
- TRBJ1-2 few TRBV12-3/TRBV12-4 CASSEPGNGYTF TGTGCCAGCAGTGAACCAGGGAATGGCTACACCTTC
TRBD1 TRBJ2-1 - TRBV27 CASWGLPGGSNEQFF TGTGCCAGCTGGGGGCTTCCAGGGGGCTCCAATGAGCAGTTCTTC
- TRBJ1-4 - TRBV6-5 CASSYSSGQGLEKLFF TGTGCCAGCAGTTACTCGTCGGGGCAGGGACTTGAAAAACTGTTTTTT
- TRBJ1-2 few TRBV7-2 CASSRRGNYGYTF TGTGCCAGCAGCCGCAGAGGAAACTATGGCTACACCTTC
- TRBJ1-1 - TRBV5-1 CASSSDLGAFF TGCGCCAGCAGCTCGGACTTGGGAGCTTTCTTT
- TRBJ2-7 - TRBV9 CASSVAWNRHEQYF TGTGCCAGCAGCGTAGCCTGGAACAGACACGAGCAGTACTTC
- TRBJ1-3 once TRBV4-1 CASSQDRPTGNTIYF TGCGCCAGCAGCCAAGACAGGCCTACTGGAAACACCATATATTTT
TRBD1 TRBJ2-5 - TRBV29-1 CSVYHPGGGETQYF TGCAGCGTCTACCACCCAGGGGGCGGAGAGACCCAGTACTTC
- TRBJ1-2 - TRBV18 CASSPDAVYGYTF TGTGCCAGCTCACCTGATGCGGTCTATGGCTACACCTTC
- TRBJ2-3 - TRBV6-2/TRBV6-3 CASSRADTQYF TGTGCCAGCAGCCGAGCAGATACGCAGTATTTT
TRBD1 TRBJ1-6 - TRBV15 CATSRDQGADSPLHF TGTGCCACCAGCAGAGATCAGGGGGCCGATTCACCCCTCCACTTT
TRBD1 TRBJ1-5 - TRBV7-8 CASSPLPGTGFNQPQHF TGTGCCAGCAGCCCCCTCCCCGGGACAGGGTTCAATCAGCCCCAGCATTTT
TRBD1 TRBJ1-6 - TRBV4-1 CASSQGGQGPVFSPLHF TGCGCCAGCAGCCAAGGCGGACAGGGCCCTGTTTTTTCACCCCTCCACTTT
TRBD2 TRBJ2-5 once TRBV7-3 CASSRGTSGGRFQETQYF TGTGCCAGCAGCCGCGGGACTAGCGGGGGGCGCTTCCAAGAGACCCAGTACTTC
- TRBJ1-1 - TRBV18 CASSPRGDTEAFF TGTGCCAGCTCACCACGGGGGGACACTGAAGCTTTCTTT
- TRBJ1-6 once TRBV9 CASSVGPGNNSPLHF TGTGCCAGCAGCGTAGGTCCCGGGAACAATTCACCCCTCCACTTT
- TRBJ1-2 - TRBV5-6 CASSLERGFYGYTF TGTGCCAGCAGCTTGGAAAGGGGTTTCTATGGCTACACCTTC